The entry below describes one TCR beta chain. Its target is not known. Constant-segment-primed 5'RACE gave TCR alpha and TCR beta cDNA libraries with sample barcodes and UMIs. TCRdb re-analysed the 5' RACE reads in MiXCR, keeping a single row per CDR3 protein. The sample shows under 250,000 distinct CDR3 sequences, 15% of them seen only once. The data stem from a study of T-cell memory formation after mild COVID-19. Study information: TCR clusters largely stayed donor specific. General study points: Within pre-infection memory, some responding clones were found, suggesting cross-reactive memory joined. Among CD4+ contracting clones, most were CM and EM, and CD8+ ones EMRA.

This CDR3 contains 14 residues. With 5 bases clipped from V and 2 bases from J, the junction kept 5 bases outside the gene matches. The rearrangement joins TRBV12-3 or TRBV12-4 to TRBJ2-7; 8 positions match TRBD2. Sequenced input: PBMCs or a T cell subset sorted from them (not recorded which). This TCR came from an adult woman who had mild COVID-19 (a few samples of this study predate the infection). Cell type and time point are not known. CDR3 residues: CASSRAGGPYEQYF. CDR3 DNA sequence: TGTGCCAGCAGTCGGGCGGGGGGCCCCTACGAGCAGTACTTC.